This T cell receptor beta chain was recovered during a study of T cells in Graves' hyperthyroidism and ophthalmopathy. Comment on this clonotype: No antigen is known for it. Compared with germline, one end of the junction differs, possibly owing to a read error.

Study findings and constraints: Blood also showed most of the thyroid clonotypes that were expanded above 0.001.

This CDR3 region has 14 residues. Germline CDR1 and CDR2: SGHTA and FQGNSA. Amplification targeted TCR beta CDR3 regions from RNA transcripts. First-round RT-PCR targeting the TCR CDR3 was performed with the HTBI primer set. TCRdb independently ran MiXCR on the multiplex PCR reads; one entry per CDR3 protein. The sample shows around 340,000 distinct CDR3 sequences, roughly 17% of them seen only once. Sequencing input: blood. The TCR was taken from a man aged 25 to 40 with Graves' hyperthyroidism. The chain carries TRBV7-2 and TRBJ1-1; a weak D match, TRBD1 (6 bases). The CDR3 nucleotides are TGTGCCAGCAGCTTTTCAGGGGAGTACACTGAAGCTCTCTTT. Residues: CASSFSGEYTEALF.